The present T cell receptor beta chain was sequenced within a study of blood T cells in healthy people across ages. A second roughly 6 to 11 cycle PCR used barcoded and J-beta primers. Via MiXCR, TCRdb re-called the 5' RACE reads, giving one row per CDR3 protein. The repertoire holds fewer than 1.5 million distinct CDR3 sequences, with 35% to 45% as singletons. The CDR3 extends over 16 amino acids. Germline-derived CDR1 and CDR2 are MDHEN and SYDVKM. V was clipped by 2 bases and J by 0 bases; unmatched bases: 3. Sequenced material: blood. The V gene is TRBV28, the J gene TRBJ2-3; 9 bases line up with TRBD1. The sequence was obtained from a woman under 30 in good health. The CDR3 DNA reads as TGTGCCAGCAGTTTAATTGGACAGGGGAGCACAGATACGCAGTATTTT. Its translation: CASSLIGQGSTDTQYF.